The rows below give T cell receptor beta chains drawn from one sample of a study of beta chain features in type 1 diabetes. The repertoire was sequenced with immunoSEQ multiplex PCR; TCRdb's copy has only in-frame clones and lacks some. This sample yields around 250,000 clones, of which approximately 15% are seen a single time; approximately 0.021% belongs to the top ten. The sample was naive CD4+ T cells from blood. The receptor set was obtained from a man under 40 with type 1 diabetes. Both conserved end residues are part of each CDR3. The D gene is left open where the match is weak. Clone size, where shown, is once, few, many, or a class for clones that have expanded.

j_gene,len,abundance,d_gene,v_gene,CDR3nt,CDR3aa
TRBJ1-1,15,few,TRBD1,TRBV7-9,TGTGCCAGCAGCACAACAGGGGGCGCGAGCACTGAAGCTTTCTTT,CASSTTGGASTEAFF
TRBJ2-3,16,few,NA,TRBV7-9,TGTGCCAGCAGCCGGCGGGCCCCTGTTGCGGCAGATACGCAGTATTTT,CASSRRAPVAADTQYF
TRBJ2-3,12,once,NA,TRBV6-1,TGTGCCAGCAGTGAAATGGGGAGTAGGCAGTATTTT,CASSEMGSRQYF
TRBJ2-6,17,NA,NA,TRBV18,TGTGCCAGCTCACCAATGGGACAAAATACAGGGGCCAACGTCCTGACTTTC,CASSPMGQNTGANVLTF
TRBJ2-6,14,NA,NA,TRBV29-1,TGCAGCGTCGAAACAGGCTCTGGGGCCAACGTCCTGACTTTC,CSVETGSGANVLTF
TRBJ2-1,15,NA,TRBD1,TRBV4-1,TGCGCCAGCAGCCAGGGACAGGGGGCCTACAATGAGCAGTTCTTC,CASSQGQGAYNEQFF
TRBJ1-5,14,NA,TRBD1,TRBV27,TGTGCCAGCAGTTTTCTAGGACAGGACGCTCCCCAGCATTTT,CASSFLGQDAPQHF
TRBJ2-1,14,few,TRBD2,TRBV18,TGTGCCAGCTCCCTACTAGCGGGAGCCGATGAGCAGTTCTTC,CASSLLAGADEQFF
TRBJ2-7,13,NA,TRBD2,TRBV10-3,TGTGCCGTTAAAGCGGGAGGGCCGGGTGAGCAGTACTTC,CAVKAGGPGEQYF
TRBJ1-2,12,few,NA,TRBV19,TGTGCCAGTAGCAGAGGCGACTTTGGCTACACCTTC,CASSRGDFGYTF
TRBJ2-7,15,few,TRBD2,TRBV5-1,TGCGCCAGCAGGGGACTAGCGGGGGGCCCCTACGAGCAGTACTTC,CASRGLAGGPYEQYF
TRBJ2-2,16,few,NA,TRBV2,TGTGCCAGAAGGTACAGGAGTGGGGCAGGCACCGGGGAGCTGTTTTTT,CARRYRSGAGTGELFF
TRBJ1-2,13,NA,TRBD1,TRBV30,TGTGCCTGGACTAACAGGGGCAACTATGGCTACACCTTC,CAWTNRGNYGYTF
TRBJ1-6,14,NA,NA,TRBV29-1,TGCAGCGTTCGCCAGGGAGGGATTAATTCACCCCTCCACTTT,CSVRQGGINSPLHF
TRBJ2-7,14,NA,NA,TRBV6-5,TGTGCCAGCAGTACAGGGGACTTAACCTACGAGCAGTACTTC,CASSTGDLTYEQYF
TRBJ2-1,15,few,TRBD2,TRBV9,TGTGCCAGCAGCGCTAGCGGGAGCACCTACAATGAGCAGTTCTTC,CASSASGSTYNEQFF
TRBJ1-1,14,few,NA,TRBV6-6,TGTGCCAGCAGTATAAACGGGGGGAACACTGAAGCTTTCTTT,CASSINGGNTEAFF
TRBJ2-1,13,few,NA,TRBV9,TGTGCCAGCAGCGTAGTTACAGCAGGTGAGCAGTTCTTC,CASSVVTAGEQFF
TRBJ1-4,13,NA,NA,TRBV7-2,TGTGCCAGCAGCTTACGGTGGAATGAAAAACTGTTTTTT,CASSLRWNEKLFF
TRBJ1-3,15,NA,NA,TRBV5-1,TGCGCCAGCAGCTTGGAATCAGGAGGAGGAAACACCATATATTTT,CASSLESGGGNTIYF
TRBJ1-6,12,few,NA,TRBV6-5,TGTGCCAGCAGTGAGCAGGGCGTGCCCCTCCACTTT,CASSEQGVPLHF
TRBJ2-5,14,NA,TRBD1,TRBV27,TGTGCCAGCAGTTTAGGCGGGCAGGGGGCGACCCAGTACTTC,CASSLGGQGATQYF
TRBJ2-2,17,few,TRBD1,TRBV27,TGTGCCAGCAGTCCTGGCGTTGGACAGGCGAACACCGGGGAGCTGTTTTTT,CASSPGVGQANTGELFF
TRBJ2-3,17,few,NA,TRBV9,TGTGCCAGCAGCCTCATAGGGGCAGCGTCATTCACAGATACGCAGTATTTT,CASSLIGAASFTDTQYF
TRBJ1-1,15,few,TRBD1,TRBV2,TGTGCCAGCAGTGGCCGACAGGGGCTGAACACTGAAGCTTTCTTT,CASSGRQGLNTEAFF
TRBJ1-5,16,few,NA,TRBV19,TGTGCCAGTAGTATCGCGGACAGTTCCTTGTTTCAGCCCCAGCATTTT,CASSIADSSLFQPQHF
TRBJ2-3,12,few,NA,TRBV6-6,TGTGCCAGCCGCACAGGGACAGATACGCAGTATTTT,CASRTGTDTQYF
TRBJ1-6,14,NA,NA,TRBV11-2,TGTGCCAGCACGCTGTCGGGGAATGGCTCACCCCTCCACTTT,CASTLSGNGSPLHF
TRBJ2-1,14,few,NA,TRBV4-1,TGCGCCAGCAGCCGAATGGTCACCGAGCCTGAGCAGTTCTTC,CASSRMVTEPEQFF
TRBJ2-7,12,few,NA,TRBV7-9,TGTGCCAGCAGCTTAATCGCCTACGAGCAGTACTTC,CASSLIAYEQYF
TRBJ2-7,11,NA,NA,TRBV5-1,TGCGCCAGCAGCTTGGCGGGGTTCCAGTACTTC,CASSLAGFQYF
TRBJ2-7,16,NA,NA,TRBV5-4,TGTGCCAGCAGCGAGACCGACTCTCCTCTTTCCTACGAGCAGTACTTC,CASSETDSPLSYEQYF
TRBJ2-5,15,few,TRBD1,TRBV18,TGTGCCAGCTCACAATCGACAGGGCTCCAAGAGACCCAGTACTTC,CASSQSTGLQETQYF
TRBJ2-1,16,NA,NA,TRBV18,TGTGCCAGCTCAGCAAGTGGGGGGACCCCAGACAATGAGCAGTTCTTC,CASSASGGTPDNEQFF
TRBJ1-1,14,NA,TRBD1,TRBV19,TGTGCCAGTAGTTTGGGACAGATGAACACTGAAGCTTTCTTT,CASSLGQMNTEAFF
TRBJ2-4,13,NA,NA,TRBV27,TGTGCCAGCAGTTCCGGACTCTTCAACATTCAGTACTTC,CASSSGLFNIQYF
TRBJ2-3,16,NA,TRBD2,TRBV4-2,TGTGCCAGCAGCCAAGTCAGCGGGGGGGTTCCAGATACGCAGTATTTT,CASSQVSGGVPDTQYF
TRBJ1-2,11,few,NA,TRBV6-6,TGTGCCAGCAGCAGAGAGGGTGGCTACACCTTC,CASSREGGYTF
TRBJ2-5,13,few,NA,TRBV7-2,TGTGCCAGCAGCCCAAACAGGGATGAGACCCAGTACTTC,CASSPNRDETQYF
TRBJ2-5,12,NA,NA,TRBV6-1,TGTGCCAGCAGTGCACAGGGAGAGACCCAGTACTTC,CASSAQGETQYF
TRBJ2-7,15,few,TRBD1,TRBV18,TGTGCCAGCTCAGTCGGACAGGGTGGGACCTACGAGCAGTACTTC,CASSVGQGGTYEQYF
TRBJ1-1,13,NA,NA,TRBV29-1,TGCAGCGTTGACCGGCAGGGCGACACTGAAGCTTTCTTT,CSVDRQGDTEAFF
TRBJ1-1,12,few,NA,TRBV2,TGTGCCAGCAGTTTCGGTGACACTGAAGCTTTCTTT,CASSFGDTEAFF
TRBJ2-5,15,NA,TRBD2,TRBV23-1,TGCGCCAGCAGTCATCCAGCGGGGGACCAAGAGACCCAGTACTTC,CASSHPAGDQETQYF
TRBJ2-7,16,NA,TRBD2,TRBV5-1,TGCGCCAGCAGCTTGTTCCGCGGGAGGGCCCTCGGGGAGCAGTACTTC,CASSLFRGRALGEQYF
TRBJ1-2,15,NA,NA,TRBV6-1,TGTGCCAGCAGTCTTCACAGGGACCCTAACTATGGCTACACCTTC,CASSLHRDPNYGYTF
TRBJ2-4,15,few,TRBD1,TRBV5-1,TGCGCCAGCAGCTTGGCAGGGGGCGAGGGAAACATTCAGTACTTC,CASSLAGGEGNIQYF
TRBJ1-2,11,NA,NA,TRBV6-5,TGTGCCACCCTTCGGGGGGGTGGCTACACCTTC,CATLRGGGYTF
TRBJ2-3,15,NA,TRBD2,TRBV30,TGTGCCTCGTCCCCCCTAGCGGGAGTTACAGATACGCAGTATTTT,CASSPLAGVTDTQYF
TRBJ2-1,15,NA,NA,TRBV27,TGTGCCAGCAGTCAAGCAGGGCCCTCAAACAATGAGCAGTTCTTC,CASSQAGPSNNEQFF
TRBJ1-5,15,NA,NA,TRBV7-8,TGTGCCAGCAGCCCGGGAGGGCGGGGCAATCAGCCCCAGCATTTT,CASSPGGRGNQPQHF
TRBJ2-4,15,few,NA,TRBV15,TGTGCCACCAGCAGAAGGGACACCTCTCGGCACATTCAGTACTTC,CATSRRDTSRHIQYF
TRBJ2-3,14,NA,NA,TRBV5-1,TGCGCCAGCAGCTTGGACAGGGTGGGAGATACGCAGTATTTT,CASSLDRVGDTQYF